The rows below give T cell receptor beta chains drawn from one sample of a study of radiation and T cells in renal cell carcinoma. This table comes from immunoSEQ multiplex PCR, and its TCRdb copy is limited to in-frame clones, with some not included. The table lists about 91,000 clones, 82% of them singletons, with approximately 6.4% in the top ten. The sample in question was blood, obtained from a patient whose treatment included radiotherapy and nephrectomy. Source of these receptors: a man aged 60 to 69 with renal cell carcinoma. The conserved cysteine and the conserved F or W are not part of the CDR3 here. Rows give clone size only sometimes, using once, few, many, or a class for an expanded clone.

clone size	J gene	V gene	CDR3 length	CDR3 protein
-	TRBJ2-7	TRBV5-4	13	ASSGTGGVAYEQY
-	TRBJ2-2	TRBV27	15	ASRKILAGDFTGELF
-	TRBJ1-4	TRBV6-5	13	ASSPSLSGWEKLF
-	TRBJ2-7	TRBV5-1	10	ASSLDFAQQY
-	TRBJ2-1	TRBV2	11	ASSEGPYNEQF
-	TRBJ2-7	TRBV27	15	ASSLGRGRYSSYEQY
few	TRBJ2-5	TRBV7-2	12	ASSLGGLQETQY
-	TRBJ2-1	TRBV7-9	15	ASSLGYSLARYNEQF
-	TRBJ2-3	TRBV7-2	14	ASSALAGTSTDTQY
few	TRBJ1-4	TRBV28	11	ASSFDSNEKLF
-	TRBJ1-2	TRBV29-1	12	SVGGVQGGYGYT